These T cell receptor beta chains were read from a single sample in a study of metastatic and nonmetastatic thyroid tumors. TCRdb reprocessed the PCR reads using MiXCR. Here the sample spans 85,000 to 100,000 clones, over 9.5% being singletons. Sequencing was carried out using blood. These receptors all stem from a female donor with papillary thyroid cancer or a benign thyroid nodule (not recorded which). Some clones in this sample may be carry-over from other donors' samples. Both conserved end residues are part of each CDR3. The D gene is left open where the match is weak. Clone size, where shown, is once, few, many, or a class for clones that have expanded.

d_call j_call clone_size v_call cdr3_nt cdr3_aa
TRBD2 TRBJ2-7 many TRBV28 TGTGCCAGCAGTTTAGGGACTAGCGGGAGAAGTGAGCAGTACTTC CASSLGTSGRSEQYF
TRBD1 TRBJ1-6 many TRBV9 TGTGCCAGCAGCGGGGGACAGGGGTTCTCACCCCTCCACTTT CASSGGQGFSPLHF
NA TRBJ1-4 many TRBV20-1 TGCAGTGCGAGGCAGGGGTTTAATGAAAAACTGTTTTTT CSARQGFNEKLFF
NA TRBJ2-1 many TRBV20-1 TGCAGTGCTAGAGATACGACACCCCCCTACAATGAGCAGTTCTTC CSARDTTPPYNEQFF
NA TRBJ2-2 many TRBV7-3 TGTGCCAGCAGCCCCGCACTGCGGAACACCGGGGAGCTGTTTTTT CASSPALRNTGELFF
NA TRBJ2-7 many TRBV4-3 TGCGCCAGCAGCCAAGAGAGTGGAGGGGGCGCCGCCTACGAGCAGTACTTC CASSQESGGGAAYEQYF
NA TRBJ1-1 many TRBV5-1 TGCGCCAGCAGGTCGGTGTCAGCTGCTATGAACACTGAAGCTTTCTTT CASRSVSAAMNTEAFF
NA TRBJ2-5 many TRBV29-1 TGCAGCGTTGTTGTATCCGGGCGGGGGACCCAGTACTTC CSVVVSGRGTQYF
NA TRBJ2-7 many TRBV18 TGTGCCAGCTCCGAGGGAGATGGTTACGAGCAGTACTTC CASSEGDGYEQYF
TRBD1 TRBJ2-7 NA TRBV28 TGTGCCAGCAGTTCCCCTACTCGCCGGACAGGCTACTACGAGCAGTACTTC CASSSPTRRTGYYEQYF
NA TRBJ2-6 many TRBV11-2 TGTGCCAGCAGCTTAGTAGGGATTGGGGCCAACGTCCTGACTTTC CASSLVGIGANVLTF
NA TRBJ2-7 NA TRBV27 TGTTCCAGCAGCCGGGTGGGCGATTTCAACGAGCAGTACTTC CSSSRVGDFNEQYF
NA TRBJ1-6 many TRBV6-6 TGTGCCAGCAGTTACTCAGGGAATTCACCCCTCCACTTT CASSYSGNSPLHF
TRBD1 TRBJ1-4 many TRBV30 TGTGCCTGGAGTAGGTGGGACAGGGCAAATGAAAAACTGTTTTTT CAWSRWDRANEKLFF
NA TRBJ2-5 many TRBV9 TGTGCCAGCAGCGTAGGCGGCTACCAAGAGACCCAGTACTTC CASSVGGYQETQYF
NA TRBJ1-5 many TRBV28 TGTGCCAGCAGTTTCTCGGGGGGGTTAAGCAATCAGCCCCAGCATTTT CASSFSGGLSNQPQHF
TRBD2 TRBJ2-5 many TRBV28 TGTGCCAGCAGTTTTCTAGCGGGGGGACAAGAGACCCAGTACTTC CASSFLAGGQETQYF
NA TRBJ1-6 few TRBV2 TGTGCCATCATTCGCACGTGGCAGGGTTCACCCCTCCACTTT CAIIRTWQGSPLHF
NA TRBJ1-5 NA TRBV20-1 TGCAGTTCTAGGGGGACGCTCGATCATCCCCAGCATTTT CSSRGTLDHPQHF
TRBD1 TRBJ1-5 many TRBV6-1 TGTGCCAGCAGGAGGACAGGGGACAATCAGCCCCAGCATTTT CASRRTGDNQPQHF
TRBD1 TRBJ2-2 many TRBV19 TGTGCCAGTAGTATCGGACAGGGGAGCACCGGGGAGCTGTTTTTT CASSIGQGSTGELFF
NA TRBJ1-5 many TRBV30 TGTGCCTGGAGTGGGGGCCGTTTTAATCAGCCCCAGCATTTT CAWSGGRFNQPQHF
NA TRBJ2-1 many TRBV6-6 TGTGCCAGCAGCAAAAGGGGGGTTGGGCGGTCTTACAATGAGCAGTTCTTC CASSKRGVGRSYNEQFF
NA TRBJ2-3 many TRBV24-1 TGTGCCACCAGTGATTTGGTGGCTAGCGGCACAGATACGCAGTATTTT CATSDLVASGTDTQYF
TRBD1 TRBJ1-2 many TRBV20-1 TGCAGTGCTGGGGGACAGGGCTCTTTCTATGGCTACACCTTC CSAGGQGSFYGYTF
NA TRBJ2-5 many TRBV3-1 TGTGCCAGCAGCCAAGATTCAGGGACCAGGGCCCCAGAGACCCAGTACTTC CASSQDSGTRAPETQYF
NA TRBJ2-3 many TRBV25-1 TGTGCCAGCAGTGAATGGGGAATTGAGGAGGAGTATTTT CASSEWGIEEEYF
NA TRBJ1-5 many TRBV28 TGTGCCAGCAGTTTCGGGAAAATGGGGAGCAATCAGCCCCAGCATTTT CASSFGKMGSNQPQHF
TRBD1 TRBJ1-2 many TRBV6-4 TGTGCCAGCAGTGATACGACAGGGACTCATACCTTC CASSDTTGTHTF
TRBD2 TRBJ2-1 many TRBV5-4 TGTGCCAGCAGCTTGGACTGGCTAGCGGGACTGCAGTTCTTC CASSLDWLAGLQFF
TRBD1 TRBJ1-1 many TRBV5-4 TGTGCCTTCGACAGGGGCGGTGGGGCCCCTATAGCTTTCTTT CAFDRGGGAPIAFF
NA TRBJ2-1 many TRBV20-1 TGCAGTGCTAGTCAATTCAATGAGCAGTTCTTC CSASQFNEQFF
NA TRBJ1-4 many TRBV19 TGTGCCAGTAGTATTGGAGGGGCCACTAATGAAAAACTGTTTTTT CASSIGGATNEKLFF
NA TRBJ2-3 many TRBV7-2 TGTGCCAGCAGCGCGGGACTCAACACAGATACGCAGTATTTT CASSAGLNTDTQYF
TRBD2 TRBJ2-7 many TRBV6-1 TGTGCCAGCAGACCCTTCGGGGGGTCGGGATACGAGCAGTACTTC CASRPFGGSGYEQYF
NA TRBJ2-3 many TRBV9 TGTGCCAGCAGCGTGCGGCCTCTCACAGATACGCAGTATTTT CASSVRPLTDTQYF
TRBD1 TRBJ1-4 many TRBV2 TGTGCCAGCAGTGAGTCGGACAGGAGAGAAAAACTGTTTTTT CASSESDRREKLFF
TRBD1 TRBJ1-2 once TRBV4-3 TGCGCCAGCATCCAGGGACAGGTTAGCTATGGCTACACCTTC CASIQGQVSYGYTF
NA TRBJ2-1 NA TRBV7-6 TGTGCCAGCAGCCATAATCTATACAATGAGCAGTTCTTC CASSHNLYNEQFF
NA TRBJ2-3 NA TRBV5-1 TGCGCCAGCATCTTGGGGGTGAAACAGCCCCAGTATTTT CASILGVKQPQYF
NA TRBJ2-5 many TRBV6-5 TGTGCCAGCAGTTACTTCCCGGGATGGTTGGAGACCCAGTACTTC CASSYFPGWLETQYF
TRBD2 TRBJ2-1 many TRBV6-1 TGTGCCAGCAGTGGGCTAGCGGACTCTAACAATGAGCAGTTCTTC CASSGLADSNNEQFF
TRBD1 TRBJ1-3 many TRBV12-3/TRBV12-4 TGTGCCAGCAGCCTAATGACAGGGTCCTCTGGAAACACCATATATTTT CASSLMTGSSGNTIYF
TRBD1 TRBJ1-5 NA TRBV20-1 TGCAGTGCGGAGGACAGGGGGGATGATCAGCCCCAGCATTTT CSAEDRGDDQPQHF
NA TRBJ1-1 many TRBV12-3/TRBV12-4 TGTGCCAGCAGGCTTAGGGGGGGAATGAACACTGAAGCTTTCTTT CASRLRGGMNTEAFF